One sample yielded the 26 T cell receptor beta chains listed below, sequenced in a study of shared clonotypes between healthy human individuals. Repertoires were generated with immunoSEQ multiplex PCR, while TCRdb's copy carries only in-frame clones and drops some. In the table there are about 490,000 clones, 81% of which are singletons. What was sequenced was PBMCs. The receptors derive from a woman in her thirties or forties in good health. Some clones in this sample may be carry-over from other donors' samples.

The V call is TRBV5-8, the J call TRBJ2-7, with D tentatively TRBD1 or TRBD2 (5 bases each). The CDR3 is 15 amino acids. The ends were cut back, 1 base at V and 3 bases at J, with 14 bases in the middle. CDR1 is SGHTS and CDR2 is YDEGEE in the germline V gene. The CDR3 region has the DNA TGTGCCAGCAGCTTGCTCGGGACGGAGGACTACGAGCAGTACTTC. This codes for CASSLLGTEDYEQYF.

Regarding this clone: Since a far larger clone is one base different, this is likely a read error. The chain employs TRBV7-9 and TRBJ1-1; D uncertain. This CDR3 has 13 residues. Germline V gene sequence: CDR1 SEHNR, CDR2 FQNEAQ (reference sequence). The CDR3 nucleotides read TGTGCCAGCAGCTCACAGATGAACACTGAAGCTCTCTTT. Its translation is CASSSQMNTEALF.

The CDR3 region is CASSRTGPYNEQFF. The CDR3, as DNA: TGCGCCAGCAGCCGTACGGGACCCTACAATGAGCAGTTCTTC. The genes are TRBV5-1 and TRBJ2-1; D is perhaps TRBD1 or TRBD2 (5 bases each). The V end was cut by 4 bases, the J end by 2 bases, with 10 bases between. This CDR3 is built from 14 residues. CDR1 is SGHRS and CDR2 is YFSETQ in the germline V gene. The complete variable domain, with remaining parts taken from reference TRBV5-1 and TRBJ2-1, reads KAGVTQTPRYLIKTRGQQVTLSCSPISGHRSVSWYQQTPGQGLQFLFEYFSETQRNKGNFPGRFSGRQFSNSRSEMNVSTLELGDSALYLCASSRTGPYNEQFFGPGTRLTVL.

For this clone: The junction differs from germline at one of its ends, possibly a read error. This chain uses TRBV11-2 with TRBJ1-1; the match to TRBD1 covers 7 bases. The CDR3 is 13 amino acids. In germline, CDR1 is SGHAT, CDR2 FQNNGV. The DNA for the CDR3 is TGTGCCTGCAGGAGGGGGCTGAACACTGAAGCTTTCTTT. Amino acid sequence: CACRRGLNTEAFF.

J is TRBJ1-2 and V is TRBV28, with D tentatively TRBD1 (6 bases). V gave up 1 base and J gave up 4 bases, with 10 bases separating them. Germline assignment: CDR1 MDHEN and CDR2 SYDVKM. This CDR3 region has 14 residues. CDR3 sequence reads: CASSLLVGAYGYTF. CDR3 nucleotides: TGTGCCAGCAGTTTATTGGTGGGGGCCTATGGCTACACCTTC.

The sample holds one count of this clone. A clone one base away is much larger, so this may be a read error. CDR3 bases: TGTGCCAGTAGTCAACGGGCAAGAGCCTACGAGCAGTACTTC. Its protein product is CASSQRARAYEQYF. The J gene is TRBJ2-7, the V gene TRBV19; D gene unclear. Trimming stripped 5 bases from V and 2 bases from J, with 13 bases between. This CDR3 is 14 amino acids long. The germline CDR1 and CDR2 sequences are LNHDA and SQIVND (reference sequence).

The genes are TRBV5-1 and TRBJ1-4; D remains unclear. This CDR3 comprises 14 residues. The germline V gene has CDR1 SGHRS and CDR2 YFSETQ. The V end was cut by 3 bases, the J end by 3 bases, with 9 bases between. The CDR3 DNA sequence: TGCGCCAGCAGCTCAGAGGGCCCTAATGAAAAACTGTTTTTT. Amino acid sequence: CASSSEGPNEKLFF.

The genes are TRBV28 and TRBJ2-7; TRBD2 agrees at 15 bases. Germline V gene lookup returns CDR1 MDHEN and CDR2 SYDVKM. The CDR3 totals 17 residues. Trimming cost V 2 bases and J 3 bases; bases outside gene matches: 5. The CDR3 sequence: CASSLGTSGRIRYEQYF. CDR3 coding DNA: TGTGCCAGCAGTTTAGGGACTAGCGGGAGGATACGCTACGAGCAGTACTTC.

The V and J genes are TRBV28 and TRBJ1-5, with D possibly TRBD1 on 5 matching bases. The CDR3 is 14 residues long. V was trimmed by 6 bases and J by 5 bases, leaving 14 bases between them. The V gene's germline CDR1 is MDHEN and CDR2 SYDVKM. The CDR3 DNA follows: TGTGCCAGCAGCCCACCAGGGAGGGATCAGCCCCAGCATTTT. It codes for CASSPPGRDQPQHF.

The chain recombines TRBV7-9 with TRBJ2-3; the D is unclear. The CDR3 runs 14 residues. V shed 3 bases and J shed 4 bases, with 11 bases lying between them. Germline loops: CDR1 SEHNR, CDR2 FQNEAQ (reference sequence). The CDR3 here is CASSLTATADTQYF. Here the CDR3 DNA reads TGTGCCAGCAGCTTGACGGCAACCGCAGATACGCAGTATTTT. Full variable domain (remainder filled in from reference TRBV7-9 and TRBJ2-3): DTGVSQNPRHKITKRGQNVTFRCDPISEHNRLYWYRQTLGQGPEFLTYFQNEAQLEKSRLLSDRFSAERPKGSFSTLEIQRTEQGDSAMYLCASSLTATADTQYFGPGTRLTVL.

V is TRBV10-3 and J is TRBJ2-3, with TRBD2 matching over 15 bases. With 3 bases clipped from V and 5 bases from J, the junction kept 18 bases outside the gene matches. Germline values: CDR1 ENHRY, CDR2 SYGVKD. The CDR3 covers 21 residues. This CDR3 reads CAISDPGGLAGGGGDGDTQYF. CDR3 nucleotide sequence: TGTGCCATCAGTGACCCCGGAGGACTAGCGGGAGGGGGGGGTGATGGAGATACGCAGTATTTT.

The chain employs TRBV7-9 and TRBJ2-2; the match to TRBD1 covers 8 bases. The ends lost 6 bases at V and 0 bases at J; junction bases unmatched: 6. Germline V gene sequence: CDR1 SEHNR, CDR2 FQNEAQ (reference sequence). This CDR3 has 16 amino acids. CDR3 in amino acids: CASRRGQDANTGELFF. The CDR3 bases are TGTGCCAGCAGAAGGGGACAGGACGCGAACACCGGGGAGCTGTTTTTT.

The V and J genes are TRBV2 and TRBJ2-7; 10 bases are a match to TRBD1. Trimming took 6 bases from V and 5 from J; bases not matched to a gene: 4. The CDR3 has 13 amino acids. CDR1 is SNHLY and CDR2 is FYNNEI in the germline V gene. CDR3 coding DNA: TGTGCCAGCAGGGGGACAGGGGCCCACGAGCAGTACTTC. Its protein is CASRGTGAHEQYF.

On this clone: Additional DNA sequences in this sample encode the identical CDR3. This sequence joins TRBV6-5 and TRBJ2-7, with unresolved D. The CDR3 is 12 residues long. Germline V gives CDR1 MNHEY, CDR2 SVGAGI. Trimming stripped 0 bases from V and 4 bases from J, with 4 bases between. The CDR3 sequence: CASSYSPYEQYF. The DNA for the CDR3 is TGTGCCAGCAGTTACTCACCATACGAGCAGTACTTC.

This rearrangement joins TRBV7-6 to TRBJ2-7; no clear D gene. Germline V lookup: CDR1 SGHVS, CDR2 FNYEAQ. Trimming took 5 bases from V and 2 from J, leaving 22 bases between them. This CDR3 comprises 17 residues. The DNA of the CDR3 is TGTGCCAGCAGCCCAGTCATTCTGCTCGCAAAGGCCTACGAGCAGTACTTC. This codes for CASSPVILLAKAYEQYF.

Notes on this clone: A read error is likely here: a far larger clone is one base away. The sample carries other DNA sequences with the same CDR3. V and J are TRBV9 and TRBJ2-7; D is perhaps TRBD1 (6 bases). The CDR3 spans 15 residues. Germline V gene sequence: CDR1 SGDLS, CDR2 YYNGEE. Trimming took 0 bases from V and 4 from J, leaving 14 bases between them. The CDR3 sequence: CASSVATGHSYEQYF. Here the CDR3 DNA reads TGTGCCAGCAGCGTAGCGACAGGCCATTCATACGAGCAGTACTTC. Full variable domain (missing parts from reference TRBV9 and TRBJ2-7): DSGVTQTPKHLITATGQRVTLRCSPRSGDLSVYWYQQSLDQGLQFLIQYYNGEERAKGNILERFSAQQFPDLHSELNLSSLELGDSALYFCASSVATGHSYEQYFGPGTRLTVT.

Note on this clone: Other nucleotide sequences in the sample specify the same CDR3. CDR3 bases: TGTGCCAGCAGCCCGAGCGGGACCTCCTACAATGAGCAGTTCTTC. Its protein product is CASSPSGTSYNEQFF. The rearrangement links TRBV11-2 to TRBJ2-1, with 7 bases identical to TRBD2. This CDR3 has 15 amino acids. Per the germline V gene, CDR1 is SGHAT and CDR2 is FQNNGV. V shed 5 bases and J 0 bases; nucleotides not matched to a gene: 4.

CDR3 nucleotides: TGTGCCAGCAGTCAAATGGAGAAACTGTTTTTT. Translated: CASSQMEKLFF. V gene TRBV6-6 combines with J gene TRBJ1-4; D remains unclear. There are 11 residues in the CDR3. The ends were cut back, 5 bases at V and 11 bases at J, with 9 bases in the middle. Germline CDR1 is MNHNY and CDR2 is SVGAGI (reference sequence).

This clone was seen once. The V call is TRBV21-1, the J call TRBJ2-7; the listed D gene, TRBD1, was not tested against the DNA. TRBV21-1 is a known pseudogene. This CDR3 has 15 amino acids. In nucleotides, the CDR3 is TGTGCCAGCAGCCCTAGACAGGGTTTCTACTACGAGCAGTACTTC. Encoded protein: CASSPRQGFYYEQYF.

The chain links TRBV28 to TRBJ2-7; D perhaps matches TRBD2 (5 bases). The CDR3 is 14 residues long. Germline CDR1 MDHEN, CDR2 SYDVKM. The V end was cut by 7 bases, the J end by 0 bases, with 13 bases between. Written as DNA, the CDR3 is TGTGCCAGCATTGATTGGAGGACCTCCTACGAGCAGTACTTC. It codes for CASIDWRTSYEQYF.

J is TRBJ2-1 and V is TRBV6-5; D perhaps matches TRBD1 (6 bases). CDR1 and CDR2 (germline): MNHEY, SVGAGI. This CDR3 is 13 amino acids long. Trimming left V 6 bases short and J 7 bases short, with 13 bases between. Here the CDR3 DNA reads TGTGCCAGCAGACGACAGGCTCAGAATGAGCAGTTCTTC. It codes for CASRRQAQNEQFF.

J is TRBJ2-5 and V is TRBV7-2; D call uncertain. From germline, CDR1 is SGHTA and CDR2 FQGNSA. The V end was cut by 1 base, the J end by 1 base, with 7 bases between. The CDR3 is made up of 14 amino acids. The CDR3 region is CASSLGVIQETQYF. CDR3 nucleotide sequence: TGTGCCAGCAGCTTAGGAGTTATCCAAGAGACCCAGTACTTC.

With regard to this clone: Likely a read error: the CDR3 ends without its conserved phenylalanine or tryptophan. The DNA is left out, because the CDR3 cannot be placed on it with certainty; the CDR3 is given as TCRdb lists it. CDR3 sequence reads: CASSETGGRLADI. The genes are TRBV6-1 and TRBJ2-7; the table's D call of TRBD2 was not tested on the DNA. Ends included, the CDR3 has 13 residues. Per the germline V gene, CDR1 is MNHNS and CDR2 is SASEGT.

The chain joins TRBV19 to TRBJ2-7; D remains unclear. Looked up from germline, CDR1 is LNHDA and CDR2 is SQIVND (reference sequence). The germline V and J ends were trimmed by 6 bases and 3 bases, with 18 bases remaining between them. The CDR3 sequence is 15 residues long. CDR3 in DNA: TGTGCCAGTAGCCTGGGCGGCAGAAGGAACTACGAGCAGTACTTC. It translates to CASSLGGRRNYEQYF.

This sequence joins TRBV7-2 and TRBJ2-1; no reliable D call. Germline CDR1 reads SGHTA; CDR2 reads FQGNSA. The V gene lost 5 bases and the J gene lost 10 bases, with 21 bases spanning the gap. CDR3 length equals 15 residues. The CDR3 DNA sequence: TGTGCCAGCAGCCCCCAAGGCTTTCCCTTGAGCGAGCAGTTCTTC. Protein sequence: CASSPQGFPLSEQFF.

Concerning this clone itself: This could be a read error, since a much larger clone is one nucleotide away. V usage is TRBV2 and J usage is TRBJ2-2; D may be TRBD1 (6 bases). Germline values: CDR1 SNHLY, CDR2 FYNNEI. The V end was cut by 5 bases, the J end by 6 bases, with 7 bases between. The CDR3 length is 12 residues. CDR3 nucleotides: TGTGCCAGCAGTCAGGGGTCCGGGGAGCTGTTTTTT. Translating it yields CASSQGSGELFF.